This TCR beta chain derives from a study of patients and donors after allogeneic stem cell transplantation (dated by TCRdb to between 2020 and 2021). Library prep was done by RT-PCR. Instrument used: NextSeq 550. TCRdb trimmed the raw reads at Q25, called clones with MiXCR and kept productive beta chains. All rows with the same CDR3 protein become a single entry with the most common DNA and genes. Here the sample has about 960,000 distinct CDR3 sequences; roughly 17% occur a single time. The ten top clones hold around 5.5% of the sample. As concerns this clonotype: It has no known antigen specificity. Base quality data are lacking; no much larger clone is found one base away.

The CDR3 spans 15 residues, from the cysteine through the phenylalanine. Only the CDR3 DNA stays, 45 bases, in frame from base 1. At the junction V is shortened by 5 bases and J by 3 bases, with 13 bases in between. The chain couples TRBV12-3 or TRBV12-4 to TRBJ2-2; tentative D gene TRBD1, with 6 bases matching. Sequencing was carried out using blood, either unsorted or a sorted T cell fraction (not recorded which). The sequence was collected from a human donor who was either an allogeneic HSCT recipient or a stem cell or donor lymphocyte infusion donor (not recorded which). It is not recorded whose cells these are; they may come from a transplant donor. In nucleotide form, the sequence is TGTGCCAGCAGTCCGAGGCAGGGGTACACCGGGGAGCTGTTTTTT. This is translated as CASSPRQGYTGELFF.